The 10 T cell receptor beta chains reported below all come from one sample, sequenced in a study of lymphopenia after photon versus proton radiotherapy (dated by TCRdb to between 2018 and 2020). The library relied on the immunoSEQ multiplex PCR assay. TCRdb stores this immuneACCESS table with in-frame sequences only. Part of the clones is absent; in the studies checked, under half of the shortfall reflects unresolved V genes, and no reason is known for the rest. In this sample the table shows about 83,000 clones, around 88% of which occur a single time. The leading ten clones occupy approximately 1.4% of the sample. The specimen was peripheral blood, collected from a patient treated with proton-based radiotherapy. Receptors originate from a man between 60 and 70 years old with pancreatic cancer.

The rearrangement links TRBV9 to TRBJ2-3, with 8 bases lining up with TRBD2. Germline trimming cut 0 bases from V and 2 bases from J; bases unmatched to any gene: 11. This CDR3 region has 18 residues. Looked up from germline, CDR1 is SGDLS and CDR2 is YYNGEE. CDR3 amino acids: CASSVAYEVAGFTDTQYF. The CDR3 DNA is TGTGCCAGCAGCGTAGCTTACGAGGTAGCGGGATTCACAGATACGCAGTATTTT. Together with reference TRBV9 and TRBJ2-3, the CDR3 gives the full variable domain: DSGVTQTPKHLITATGQRVTLRCSPRSGDLSVYWYQQSLDQGLQFLIQYYNGEERAKGNILERFSAQQFPDLHSELNLSSLELGDSALYFCASSVAYEVAGFTDTQYFGPGTRLTVL.

The chain links TRBV7-9 to TRBJ2-2; 7 bases agree with TRBD1. In germline, CDR1 is SEHNR, CDR2 FQNEAQ (reference sequence). J gave up 3 bases and V 5 bases, and 12 bases lay outside the gene matches. This CDR3 region has 17 residues. The CDR3 DNA follows: TGTGCCAGCAGCATTCGAGGGGGCTCGAGGGACACCGGGGAGCTGTTTTTT. Its translation: CASSIRGGSRDTGELFF.

This clone was found a few times. The chain combines TRBV19 with TRBJ2-7; no clear D. V was clipped by 3 bases and J by 2 bases, with 11 bases between them. Germline V CDR1 and CDR2: LNHDA, SQIVND (reference sequence). The length of the CDR3 is 14 residues. This CDR3 reads CASSMGRNPYEQYF. In nucleotides, the CDR3 is TGTGCCAGTAGTATGGGCAGGAATCCCTACGAGCAGTACTTC.

The chain links TRBV25-1 to TRBJ1-3; D perhaps matches TRBD1 (5 bases). V was cut by 0 bases and J by 4 bases, with 19 bases left in between. Germline loops: CDR1 MGHDK, CDR2 SYGVNS. This CDR3 spans 18 amino acids. The CDR3 here is CASSEYAGTGLRGNTIYF. The CDR3 DNA reads as TGTGCCAGCAGTGAATACGCGGGGACCGGCTTGAGAGGAAACACCATATATTTT.

The chain combines TRBV21-1 with TRBJ2-7. TRBV21-1 is a pseudogene. The CDR3 runs to 13 residues. The CDR3 spells CARQPAPFLWQYF. The CDR3, as DNA: TGTGCCCGCCAACCGGCGCCCTTTCTGTGGCAGTACTTC.

This clone was seen more than once but under ten times. This chain links TRBV21-1 with TRBJ2-2; TRBD1, the table's D call, was not compared with the DNA. TRBV21-1 is designated a pseudogene. The CDR3 runs 16 residues. CDR3 loop: CASSKGRDRNTGELFF. The CDR3 bases are TGTGCCAGCAGCAAAGGAAGGGACAGAAACACCGGGGAGCTGTTTTTT.

This chain connects TRBV2 to TRBJ2-7; the match to TRBD1 covers 8 bases. The CDR3 is 14 amino acids. V lost 4 bases, J lost 6 bases, and 8 bases stayed unmatched. Germline assignment: CDR1 SNHLY and CDR2 FYNNEI. CDR3 nucleotide sequence: TGTGCCAGCAGTGGAGAACAGGGGGTTTCCGAGCAGTACTTC. Translating gives CASSGEQGVSEQYF.

V gene TRBV28 combines with J gene TRBJ2-4; D is ambiguous. The CDR3 runs 10 residues. V was cut by 6 bases and J by 8 bases, with 5 bases left in between. Germline V gene lookup returns CDR1 MDHEN and CDR2 SYDVKM. CDR3 protein: CASRGYIQYF. CDR3 bases: TGTGCCAGCAGGGGGTACATTCAGTACTTC.

The rearrangement links TRBV27 to TRBJ2-5, with 15 bases identical to TRBD2. V was clipped by 8 bases and J by 6 bases; unmatched bases: 10. Per the germline V gene, CDR1 is MNHEY and CDR2 is SMNVEV (reference sequence). This CDR3 spans 16 amino acids. The CDR3 sequence: CASGGQGLAGGQTQYF. The CDR3 nucleotides are TGTGCCAGCGGCGGCCAGGGACTAGCGGGAGGCCAGACCCAGTACTTC.

Here the CDR3 reads CASSLPRTEANQPQHF. The CDR3 coding sequence is TGTGCCAGCAGTTTGCCTAGGACGGAGGCTAATCAGCCCCAGCATTTT. The chain combines TRBV28 with TRBJ1-5, with D unresolved. Per germline, CDR1 MDHEN and CDR2 SYDVKM. Trimming took off 3 bases at V and 4 bases at J, with 16 bases between the two ends. This CDR3 comprises 16 residues.